This is a list of T cell receptor beta chains from one sample in a study of blood T cell repertoires in COVID-19. Libraries were prepared by immunoSEQ multiplex PCR; TCRdb keeps only in-frame clonotypes and omits some of them. The top ten clones hold roughly 4% of a sample with hundreds of thousands of clones, around 89% of them seen once. Sequences were obtained from PBMCs or T cells enriched from blood (not recorded which). These receptors were obtained from a young woman who had recovered from COVID-19. Each CDR3 is given with its conserved first and last residue. D genes are given only for firm matches.

>TRBV5-8|-|16
CASSPPGSLVPLGYTF
>TRBV19|TRBD1|13
CASSTDRKAEAFF
>TRBV4-3|TRBD1|16
CASSQESTGSYNEQFF
>TRBV28|TRBD1|15
CASSWNRGLADGYTF
>TRBV11-3|TRBD1|15
CASSPGQGISYEQYF
>TRBV10-3|-|13
CATEASGANVLTF
>TRBV11-2|-|17
CASSLALKDGDSYEQYF
>TRBV27|TRBD1|15
CASGSRGLGGNTIYF
>TRBV4-3|-|13
CASSQERGTEAFF
>TRBV11-2|-|15
CASSTVGGRNTEAFF
>TRBV9|TRBD1|14
CASSVRDRGYEQYF
>TRBV28|TRBD1|17
CASSHGTGVNTGNTIYF
>TRBV5-6|-|14
CASSPGQSQETQYF
>TRBV10-3|-|12
CAISVPRGEAFF
>TRBV12-3/TRBV12-4|TRBD1|13
CASSPGQGSDYTF
>TRBV19|TRBD1|15
CASSPWTGSNTEAFF